This T cell receptor beta chain came from a study of T-cell memory formation after mild COVID-19. About the study: TCR clusters largely stayed donor specific.

Study-wide results and caveats: Clones that shrank (day 15 to 85) were balanced CD4/CD8, whereas later expanders leaned CD4+. Contracting CD4+ clones were located mainly in CM and EM, and CD8+ clones in EMRA.

A word on this clonotype: Its antigen remains unknown.

Barcoded TCR alpha and TCR beta cDNA libraries with UMIs came from 5'RACE using constant-segment primers. TCRdb recomputed calls from the 5' RACE reads with MiXCR, one row per CDR3 protein. The sample lists 550,000 to 700,000 distinct CDR3 sequences, under 20% occurring once. The sample taken for sequencing was PBMCs or a T cell subset sorted from them (not recorded which). This sequence was found in an adult woman who had mild COVID-19 (a few samples of this study predate the infection). Cell type and time point are not known.

In DNA, the CDR3 is TGTGCCAGCAGTTGGTCTGGGGCCAACGTCCTGACTTTC. Translating gives CASSWSGANVLTF. The rearrangement uses TRBV27 and TRBJ2-6; no clear D. From germline, CDR1 is MNHEY and CDR2 SMNVEV (reference sequence). This CDR3 comprises 13 residues. V was pared by 4 bases and J by 1 base, with 2 bases between. The variable domain in full, with the rest retrieved from reference TRBV27 and TRBJ2-6, is EAQVTQNPRYLITVTGKKLTVTCSQNMNHEYMSWYRQDPGLGLRQIYYSMNVEVTDKGDVPEGYKVSRKEKRNFPLILESPSPNQTSLYFCASSWSGANVLTFGAGSRLTVL.